This entry is about one T cell receptor (beta chain). Its matching antigen is unknown. The CDR3 extends over 12 amino acids. V gave up 5 bases and J gave up 9 bases; unmatched junction bases: 2. These data belong to a study of CD8 T cells in Susac syndrome. Findings and limits, study-wide: Clonal expansion was not observed in the Susac syndrome CD4+ T cell repertoires.

RNA totalling about 0.5 to 1 ug underwent reverse transcription with random hexamers. TCRdb reprocessed the immunoSEQ multiplex PCR reads with MiXCR, giving one entry per CDR3 protein. This table has 150,000 or so distinct CDR3 sequences, approximately 95% appearing once. The rearrangement uses TRBV12-3 or TRBV12-4 and TRBJ2-1; 9 nucleotides align to TRBD1. What was sequenced was CD4+ T cells from PBMCs. This receptor was identified in a human donor with Susac syndrome. The CDR3 sequence: CASSGDRVEQFF. The CDR3 DNA sequence: TGTGCCAGCAGTGGGGACAGGGTTGAGCAGTTCTTC.